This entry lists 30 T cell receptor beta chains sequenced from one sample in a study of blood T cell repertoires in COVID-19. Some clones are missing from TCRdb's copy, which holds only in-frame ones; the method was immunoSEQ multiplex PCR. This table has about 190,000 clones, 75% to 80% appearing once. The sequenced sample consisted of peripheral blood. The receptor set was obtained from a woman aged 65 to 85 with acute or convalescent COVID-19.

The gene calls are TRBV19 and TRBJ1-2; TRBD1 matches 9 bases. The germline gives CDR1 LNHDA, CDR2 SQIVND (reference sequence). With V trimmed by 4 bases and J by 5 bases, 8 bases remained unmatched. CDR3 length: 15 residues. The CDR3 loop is CASSTEDRGWYGYTF. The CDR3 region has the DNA TGTGCCAGTAGTACAGAGGACAGGGGATGGTATGGCTACACCTTC.

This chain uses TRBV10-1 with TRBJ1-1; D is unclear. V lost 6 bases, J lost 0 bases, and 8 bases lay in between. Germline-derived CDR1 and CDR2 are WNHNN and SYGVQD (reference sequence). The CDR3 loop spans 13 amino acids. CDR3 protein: CASRAAMNTEAFF. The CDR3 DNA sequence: TGCGCCAGCAGGGCCGCCATGAACACTGAAGCTTTCTTT.

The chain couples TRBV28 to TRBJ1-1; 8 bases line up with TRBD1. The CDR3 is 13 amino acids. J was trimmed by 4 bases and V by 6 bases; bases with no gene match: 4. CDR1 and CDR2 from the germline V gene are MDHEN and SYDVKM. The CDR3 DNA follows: TGTGCCAGCAGCGAAACAGGGGGCACTGAAGCTTTCTTT. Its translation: CASSETGGTEAFF.

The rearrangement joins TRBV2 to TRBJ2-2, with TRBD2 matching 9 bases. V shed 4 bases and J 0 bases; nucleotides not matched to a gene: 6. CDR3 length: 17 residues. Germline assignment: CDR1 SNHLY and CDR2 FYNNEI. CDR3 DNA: TGTGCCAGCAGTGGAATGACTAGCGGAGCGAACACCGGGGAGCTGTTTTTT. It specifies CASSGMTSGANTGELFF. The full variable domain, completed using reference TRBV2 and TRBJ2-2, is EPEVTQTPSHQVTQMGQEVILRCVPISNHLYFYWYRQILGQKVEFLVSFYNNEISEKSEIFDDQFSVERPDGSNFTLKIRSTKLEDSAMYFCASSGMTSGANTGELFFGEGSRLTVL.

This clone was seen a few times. The CDR3 nucleotides are TGTGCCAGCAGCATAGGCGGGGCCGGGGAGCTGTTTTTT. This translates into CASSIGGAGELFF. This chain uses TRBV7-3 with TRBJ2-2, with D possibly TRBD2 on 6 matching bases. CDR3 length equals 13 residues. V was pared by 5 bases and J by 6 bases, with 10 bases between. CDR1 is SGHTA and CDR2 is FQGTGA in the germline V gene.

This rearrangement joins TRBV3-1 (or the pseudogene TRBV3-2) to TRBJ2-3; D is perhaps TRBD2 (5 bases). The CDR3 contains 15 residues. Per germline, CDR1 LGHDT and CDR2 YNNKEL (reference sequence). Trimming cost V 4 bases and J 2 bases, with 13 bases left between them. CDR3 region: CASSLGVGFTDTQYF. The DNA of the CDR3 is TGTGCCAGCAGCCTGGGAGTGGGATTCACAGATACGCAGTATTTT.

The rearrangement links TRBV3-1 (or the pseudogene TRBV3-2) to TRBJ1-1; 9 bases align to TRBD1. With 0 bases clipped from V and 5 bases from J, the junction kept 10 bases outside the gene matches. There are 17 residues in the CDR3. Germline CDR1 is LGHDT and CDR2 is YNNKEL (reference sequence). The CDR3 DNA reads TGTGCCAGCAGCCAAGAGGGGACAGGGAGGAGTAGGACTGAAGCTTTCTTT. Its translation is CASSQEGTGRSRTEAFF.

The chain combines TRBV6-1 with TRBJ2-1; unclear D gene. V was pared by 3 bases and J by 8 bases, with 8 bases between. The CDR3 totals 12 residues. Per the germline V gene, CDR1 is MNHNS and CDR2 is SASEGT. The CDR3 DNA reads TGTGCCAGCAGTGATTCTAGTTATGAGCAGTTCTTC. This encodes CASSDSSYEQFF.

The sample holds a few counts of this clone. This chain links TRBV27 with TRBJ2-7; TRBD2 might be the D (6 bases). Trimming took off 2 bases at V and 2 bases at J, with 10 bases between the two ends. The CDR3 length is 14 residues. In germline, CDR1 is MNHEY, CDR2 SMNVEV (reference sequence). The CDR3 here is CASSLMEGPYEQYF. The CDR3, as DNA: TGTGCCAGCAGTTTAATGGAGGGTCCCTACGAGCAGTACTTC.

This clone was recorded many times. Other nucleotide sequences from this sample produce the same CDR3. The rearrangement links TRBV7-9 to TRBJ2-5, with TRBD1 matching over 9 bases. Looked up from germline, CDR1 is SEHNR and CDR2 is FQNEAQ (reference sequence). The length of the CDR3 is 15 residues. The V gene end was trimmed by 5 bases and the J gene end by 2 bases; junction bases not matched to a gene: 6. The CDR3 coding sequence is TGTGCCAGCAGCCAGGACAGGGGAATACAAGAGACCCAGTACTTC. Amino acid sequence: CASSQDRGIQETQYF.

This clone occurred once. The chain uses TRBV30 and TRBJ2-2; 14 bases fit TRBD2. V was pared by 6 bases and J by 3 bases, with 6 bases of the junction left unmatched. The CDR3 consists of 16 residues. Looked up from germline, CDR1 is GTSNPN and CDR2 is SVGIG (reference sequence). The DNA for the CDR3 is TGTGCCTGCTGGACTAGCGGGAGGTTTGACACCGGGGAGCTGTTTTTT. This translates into CACWTSGRFDTGELFF.

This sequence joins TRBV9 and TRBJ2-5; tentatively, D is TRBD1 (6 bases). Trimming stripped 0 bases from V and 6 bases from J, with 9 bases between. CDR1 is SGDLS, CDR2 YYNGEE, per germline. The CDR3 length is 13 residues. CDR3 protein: CASSVEGGQTQYF. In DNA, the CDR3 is TGTGCCAGCAGCGTAGAAGGGGGACAGACCCAGTACTTC.

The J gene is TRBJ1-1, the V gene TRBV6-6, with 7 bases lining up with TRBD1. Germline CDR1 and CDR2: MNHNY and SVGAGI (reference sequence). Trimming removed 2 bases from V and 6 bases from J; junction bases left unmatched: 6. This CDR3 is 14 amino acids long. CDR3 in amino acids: CASSYRTGQSEAFF. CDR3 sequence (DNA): TGTGCCAGCAGTTACCGGACAGGACAGTCTGAAGCTTTCTTT.

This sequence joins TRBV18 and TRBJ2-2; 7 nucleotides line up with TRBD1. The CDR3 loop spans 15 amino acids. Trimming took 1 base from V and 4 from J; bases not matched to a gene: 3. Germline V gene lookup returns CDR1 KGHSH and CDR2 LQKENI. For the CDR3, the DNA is TGTGCCAGCTCACCACGGGACAGCGGCACCGGGGAGCTGTTTTTT. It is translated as CASSPRDSGTGELFF.

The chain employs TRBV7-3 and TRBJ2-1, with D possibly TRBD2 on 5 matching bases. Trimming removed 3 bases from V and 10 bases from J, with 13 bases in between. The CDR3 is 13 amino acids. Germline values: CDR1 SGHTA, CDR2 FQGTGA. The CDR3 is CASSFISGEEQFF. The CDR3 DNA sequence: TGTGCCAGCAGCTTTATCTCCGGGGAGGAGCAGTTCTTC.

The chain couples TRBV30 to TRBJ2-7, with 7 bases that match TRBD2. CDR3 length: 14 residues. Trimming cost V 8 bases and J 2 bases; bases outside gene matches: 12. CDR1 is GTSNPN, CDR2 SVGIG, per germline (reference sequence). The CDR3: CASTKSGGAYEQYF. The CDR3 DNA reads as TGTGCCAGCACCAAGTCGGGGGGAGCCTACGAGCAGTACTTC.

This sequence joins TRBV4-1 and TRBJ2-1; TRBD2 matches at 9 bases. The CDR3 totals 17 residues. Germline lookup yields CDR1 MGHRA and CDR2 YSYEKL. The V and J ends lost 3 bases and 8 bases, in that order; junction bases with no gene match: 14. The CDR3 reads CASSHGLAGGPRDEQFF. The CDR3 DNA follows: TGCGCCAGCAGCCATGGGTTGGCGGGAGGGCCTAGGGATGAGCAGTTCTTC.

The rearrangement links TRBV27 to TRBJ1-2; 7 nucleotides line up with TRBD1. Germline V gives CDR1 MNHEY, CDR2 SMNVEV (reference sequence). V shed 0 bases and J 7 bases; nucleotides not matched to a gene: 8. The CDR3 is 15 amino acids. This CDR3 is CASSLSAGQIAGYTF. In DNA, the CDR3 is TGTGCCAGCAGTTTATCGGCGGGACAGATAGCTGGCTACACCTTC.

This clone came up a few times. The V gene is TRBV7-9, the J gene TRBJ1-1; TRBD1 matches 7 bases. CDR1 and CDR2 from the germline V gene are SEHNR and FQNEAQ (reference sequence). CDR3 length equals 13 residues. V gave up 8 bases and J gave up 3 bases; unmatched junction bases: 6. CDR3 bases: TGTGCCAGCGGATCACAGGGGTACACTGAAGCTTTCTTT. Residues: CASGSQGYTEAFF.

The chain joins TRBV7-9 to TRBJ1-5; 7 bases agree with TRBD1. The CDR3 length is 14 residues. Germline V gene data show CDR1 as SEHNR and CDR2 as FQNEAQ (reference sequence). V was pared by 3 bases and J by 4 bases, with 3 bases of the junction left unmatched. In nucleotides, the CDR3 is TGTGCCAGCAGCTTCGGACAGGAAAATCAGCCCCAGCATTTT. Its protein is CASSFGQENQPQHF.

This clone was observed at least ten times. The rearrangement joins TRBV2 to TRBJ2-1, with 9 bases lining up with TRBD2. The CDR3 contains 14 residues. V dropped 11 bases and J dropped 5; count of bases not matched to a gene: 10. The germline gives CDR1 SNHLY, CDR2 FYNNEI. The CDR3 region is CAFQRSSGDNEQFF. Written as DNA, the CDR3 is TGTGCCTTCCAGAGGTCTAGCGGGGACAATGAGCAGTTCTTC.

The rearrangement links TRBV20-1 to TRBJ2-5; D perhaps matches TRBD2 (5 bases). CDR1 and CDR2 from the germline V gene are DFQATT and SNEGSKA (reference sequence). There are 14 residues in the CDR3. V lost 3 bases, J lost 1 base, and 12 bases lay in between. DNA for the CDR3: TGCAGTGCTAGTTATGGCCTAGCCCAAGAGACCCAGTACTTC. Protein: CSASYGLAQETQYF.

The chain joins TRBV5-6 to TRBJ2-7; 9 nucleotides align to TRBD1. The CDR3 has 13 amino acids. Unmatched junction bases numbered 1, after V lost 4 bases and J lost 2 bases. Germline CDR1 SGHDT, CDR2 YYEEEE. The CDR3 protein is CASSRDRAYEQYF. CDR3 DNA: TGTGCCAGCAGCAGGGACAGGGCCTACGAGCAGTACTTC.

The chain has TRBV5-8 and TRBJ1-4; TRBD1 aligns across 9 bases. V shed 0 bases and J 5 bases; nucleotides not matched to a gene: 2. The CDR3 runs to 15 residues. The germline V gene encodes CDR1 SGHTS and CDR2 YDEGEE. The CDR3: CASSLVGTGNEKLFF. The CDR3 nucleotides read TGTGCCAGCAGCTTGGTGGGGACAGGGAATGAAAAACTGTTTTTT.

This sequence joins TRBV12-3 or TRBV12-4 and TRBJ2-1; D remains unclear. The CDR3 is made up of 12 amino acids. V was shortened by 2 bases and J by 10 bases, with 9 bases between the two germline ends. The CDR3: CASSLPDMEQFF. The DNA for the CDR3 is TGTGCCAGCAGTTTACCCGACATGGAGCAGTTCTTC.

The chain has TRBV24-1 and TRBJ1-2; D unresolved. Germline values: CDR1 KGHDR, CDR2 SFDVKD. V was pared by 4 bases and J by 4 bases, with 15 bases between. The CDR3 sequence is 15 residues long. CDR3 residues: CATSETADDRYGYTF. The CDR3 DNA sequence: TGTGCCACCAGTGAAACAGCGGATGATCGCTATGGCTACACCTTC.

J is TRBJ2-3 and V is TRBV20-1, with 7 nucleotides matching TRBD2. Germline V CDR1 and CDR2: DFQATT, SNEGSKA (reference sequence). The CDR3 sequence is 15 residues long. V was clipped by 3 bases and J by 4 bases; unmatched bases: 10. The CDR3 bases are TGCAGTGCTAGTTCAGGACTAGGTTATTCAGATACGCAGTATTTT. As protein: CSASSGLGYSDTQYF.

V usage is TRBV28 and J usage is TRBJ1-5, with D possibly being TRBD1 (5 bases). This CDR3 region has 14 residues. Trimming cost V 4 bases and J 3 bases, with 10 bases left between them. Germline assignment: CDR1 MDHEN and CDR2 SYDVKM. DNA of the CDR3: TGTGCCAGCAGTTATCAGGGTAACAATCAGCCCCAGCATTTT. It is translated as CASSYQGNNQPQHF.

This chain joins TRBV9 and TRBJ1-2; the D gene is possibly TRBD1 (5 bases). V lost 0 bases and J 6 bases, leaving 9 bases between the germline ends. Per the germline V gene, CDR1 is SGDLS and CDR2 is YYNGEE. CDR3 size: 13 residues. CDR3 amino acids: CASSVVSGNGYTF. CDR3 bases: TGTGCCAGCAGCGTAGTTTCAGGGAATGGCTACACCTTC.

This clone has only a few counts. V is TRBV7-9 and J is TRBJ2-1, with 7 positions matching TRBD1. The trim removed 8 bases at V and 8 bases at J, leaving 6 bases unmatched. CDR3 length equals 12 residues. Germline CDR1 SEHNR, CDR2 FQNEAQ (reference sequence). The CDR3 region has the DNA TGTGCCAGCCACAGGGGCACGGATGAGCAGTTCTTC. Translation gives CASHRGTDEQFF.